This T cell receptor beta chain comes out of a study of blood T cell repertoires in COVID-19. Study summary: Researchers got acute and convalescent COVID-19 samples from the United States, Italy and Spain. PBMCs, B-cell-depleted T cells, or T cells were the source of the cDNA or gDNA that made up the material.

In the source study's methods: The assay estimated nucleated cells by amplifying reference gene primers. The table came from immunoSEQ multiplex PCR; TCRdb's copy has only in-frame clones and leaves some out. V and J calls plus clone size are reproduced from that table; the DNA served to infer D and trimming. Among more than 90,000 clones listed, 60% to 85% were seen once. This CDR3 is 14 amino acids long. Per the germline V gene, CDR1 is KGHSH and CDR2 is LQKENI. J was trimmed by 8 bases and V by 5 bases; bases with no gene match: 8. The receptor was derived from a man between 65 and 85 years old with acute or convalescent COVID-19. This chain uses TRBV18 with TRBJ1-4; 7 nucleotides agree with TRBD1. The source material was peripheral blood. CDR3 nucleotide sequence: TGTGCCAGCTCAAAGACAGGGCAGATAGAAAAACTGTTTTTT. Residues: CASSKTGQIEKLFF.